The 30 T cell receptor beta chains listed next were all sequenced from one sample in a study of blood T cell repertoires in COVID-19. Profiling relied on immunoSEQ multiplex PCR, and the TCRdb table lists in-frame clones only, not all of them. This table holds fewer than 200,000 clones, approximately 83% found once. Sequencing was done on a sample of peripheral blood. Source of these receptors: an elderly woman with acute or convalescent COVID-19.

J is TRBJ2-5 and V is TRBV4-1; D possibly corresponds to TRBD2 (5 bases). V was shortened by 0 bases and J by 3 bases, with 11 bases between the two germline ends. Per the germline V gene, CDR1 is MGHRA and CDR2 is YSYEKL. CDR3 size: 15 residues. CDR3 region: CASSQDSPAEETQYF. CDR3 nucleotide sequence: TGCGCCAGCAGCCAAGACAGCCCAGCGGAAGAGACCCAGTACTTC.

V gene TRBV5-1 combines with J gene TRBJ1-1; D remains unclear. CDR3 length: 18 amino acids. The germline V gene encodes CDR1 SGHRS and CDR2 YFSETQ. V lost 1 base and J lost 1, with 20 bases in between. CDR3 nucleotides: TGCGCCAGCAGCTTGACTCGGTTTTCTCTCCAACCGAACACTGAAGCTTTCTTT. The encoded protein is CASSLTRFSLQPNTEAFF.

This clone has only one observation. The chain has TRBV19 and TRBJ1-1; TRBD1 is a possible D gene (5 bases). Germline CDR1 LNHDA, CDR2 SQIVND (reference sequence). The CDR3 loop spans 13 amino acids. V was cut by 4 bases and J by 4 bases, with 10 bases left in between. CDR3 nucleotides: TGTGCCAGTAGTACAGGGTCGGGCACTGAAGCTTTCTTT. This encodes CASSTGSGTEAFF. The variable domain in full, completed from reference TRBV19 and TRBJ1-1, reads DGGITQSPKYLFRKEGQNVTLSCEQNLNHDAMYWYRQDPGQGLRLIYYSQIVNDFQKGDIAEGYSVSREKKESFPLTVTSAQKNPTAFYLCASSTGSGTEAFFGQGTRLTVV.

The V and J genes are TRBV5-4 and TRBJ2-7, with TRBD2 matching 13 bases. The CDR3 totals 15 residues. CDR1 SGHNT and CDR2 YYREEE come from the germline V gene (reference sequence). The V gene end was trimmed by 3 bases and the J gene end by 10 bases; junction bases not matched to a gene: 10. The CDR3 DNA is TGTGCCAGCAGCTACCCGGGACTAGCGGGATCTAATCAGTACTTC. Translated: CASSYPGLAGSNQYF.

This chain links TRBV7-2 with TRBJ2-2; 7 bases fit TRBD2. V gave up 8 bases and J gave up 3 bases; unmatched junction bases: 6. Germline values: CDR1 SGHTA, CDR2 FQGNSA. CDR3 length: 14 amino acids. The CDR3 DNA sequence: TGTGCCAGCTTGGGGGGGGTCCACACCGGGGAGCTGTTTTTT. It specifies CASLGGVHTGELFF. The full variable domain, in which reference TRBV7-2 and TRBJ2-2 provide the parts outside the CDR3, is GAGVSQSPSNKVTEKGKDVELRCDPISGHTALYWYRQSLGQGLEFLIYFQGNSAPDKSGLPSDRFSAERTGGSVSTLTIQRTQQEDSAVYLCASLGGVHTGELFFGEGSRLTVL.

The rearrangement uses TRBV4-3 and TRBJ2-5; 7 nucleotides match TRBD1. J lost 4 bases, V lost 0 bases, and 11 bases had no gene match. The germline V gene has CDR1 LGHNA and CDR2 YSLEER. CDR3 length: 17 amino acids. The CDR3 region has the DNA TGCGCCAGCAGCCAAGATATCGGGCAGGGGGTAGGAGAGACCCAGTACTTC. Amino acids: CASSQDIGQGVGETQYF.

This chain joins TRBV5-6 and TRBJ1-6, with D possibly TRBD1 on 6 matching bases. This CDR3 contains 16 residues. V lost 2 bases and J 0 bases, leaving 9 bases between the germline ends. The germline gives CDR1 SGHDT, CDR2 YYEEEE. The CDR3 here is CASSLQGLSYNSPLHF. DNA of the CDR3: TGTGCCAGCAGCTTACAGGGTCTCTCCTATAATTCACCCCTCCACTTT.

The chain employs TRBV2 and TRBJ2-7, with D perhaps TRBD2 (6 bases). Germline loops: CDR1 SNHLY, CDR2 FYNNEI. V was shortened by 3 bases and J by 5 bases, with 17 bases between the two germline ends. CDR3 size: 15 residues. Here the CDR3 DNA reads TGTGCCAGCAGTGATGGCGGGGCAGGGCGGGACGAGCAGTACTTC. Translating gives CASSDGGAGRDEQYF.

The chain uses TRBV6-2 or TRBV6-3 and TRBJ2-1, with 7 positions matching TRBD2. The germline V gene encodes CDR1 MNHEY and CDR2 SVGEGT. Trimming removed 0 bases from V and 7 bases from J; junction bases left unmatched: 6. The CDR3 covers 15 residues. In DNA form, the CDR3 reads TGTGCCAGCAGTTACTCCCGGACTAGTAATAATGAGCAGTTCTTC. Protein product: CASSYSRTSNNEQFF.

The chain is built from TRBV10-3 and TRBJ2-2; no firm D call. Trimming removed 3 bases at V and 4 bases at J, with 9 bases between. The germline V gene encodes CDR1 ENHRY and CDR2 SYGVKD. CDR3 length equals 14 residues. The CDR3 DNA sequence: TGTGCCATCAGTGATTATCGGAGCACCGGGGAGCTGTTTTTT. It yields the protein CAISDYRSTGELFF.

The chain recombines TRBV6-2 or TRBV6-3 with TRBJ2-1; TRBD1 aligns across 9 bases. Germline lookup yields CDR1 MNHEY and CDR2 SVGEGT. Trimming cost V 6 bases and J 5 bases; bases outside gene matches: 8. This CDR3 has 15 amino acids. In DNA, the CDR3 is TGTGCCAGCAGCACCGGGACAGGGTTAAACAATGAGCAGTTCTTC. Residues: CASSTGTGLNNEQFF.

V is TRBV30 and J is TRBJ2-1, with TRBD1 as a possible D gene (6 bases). V lost 5 bases and J lost 0, with 14 bases in between. The CDR3 is made up of 15 amino acids. CDR1 is GTSNPN and CDR2 is SVGIG in the germline V gene (reference sequence). The CDR3 spells CAWSSQGTSYNEQFF. DNA of the CDR3: TGTGCCTGGTCATCACAGGGTACCTCCTACAATGAGCAGTTCTTC.

The rearrangement links TRBV7-9 to TRBJ1-2, with D maybe TRBD1 (6 bases). V was clipped by 7 bases and J by 4 bases, with 10 bases between them. This CDR3 comprises 12 residues. The germline gives CDR1 SEHNR, CDR2 FQNEAQ (reference sequence). CDR3 sequence reads: CASTPGVYGYTF. DNA for the CDR3: TGTGCCAGCACCCCAGGGGTCTATGGCTACACCTTC.

The chain combines TRBV5-1 with TRBJ2-7; a possible D gene is TRBD2 (6 bases). The ends were cut back, 3 bases at V and 3 bases at J, with 13 bases in the middle. Germline loops: CDR1 SGHRS, CDR2 YFSETQ. The CDR3 extends over 14 amino acids. The CDR3 reads CASSSNSGGYEQYF. Written as DNA, the CDR3 is TGCGCCAGCAGCTCAAATTCCGGGGGCTACGAGCAGTACTTC.

This chain connects TRBV3-1 (or the pseudogene TRBV3-2) to TRBJ2-2; 9 bases are shared with TRBD2. V gave up 4 bases and J gave up 7 bases; unmatched junction bases: 7. Per the germline V gene, CDR1 is LGHDT and CDR2 is YNNKEL (reference sequence). CDR3 length equals 15 residues. The CDR3, as DNA: TGTGCCAGCAGCCGAGTAGCGGGAGCGCACGGGGAGCTGTTTTTT. Protein sequence: CASSRVAGAHGELFF.

The rearrangement links TRBV6-5 to TRBJ2-3; 7 nucleotides agree with TRBD2. V was clipped by 5 bases and J by 10 bases; unmatched bases: 12. This CDR3 region has 14 residues. The germline CDR1 and CDR2 sequences are MNHEY and SVGAGI. DNA for the CDR3: TGTGCCAGCAGTACGGCGGGCCCGGGGGGACCGCAGTATTTT. It specifies CASSTAGPGGPQYF.

The chain combines TRBV10-3 with TRBJ2-3; 11 nucleotides match TRBD2. CDR1 ENHRY and CDR2 SYGVKD come from the germline V gene. After removal of 0 bases from V and 3 bases from J, the junction contained 2 bases not matched to a gene. CDR3 length equals 16 residues. The CDR3 coding sequence is TGTGCCATCAGTGAGTCTAGCGGGGGGGCTACAGATACGCAGTATTTT. Translating it yields CAISESSGGATDTQYF.

This chain links TRBV19 with TRBJ1-5; TRBD1 might be the D (6 bases). Germline V lookup: CDR1 LNHDA, CDR2 SQIVND (reference sequence). The CDR3 spans 14 residues. V lost 3 bases, J lost 3 bases, and 9 bases lay in between. Here the CDR3 reads CASSMTGYNQPQHF. CDR3 DNA sequence: TGTGCCAGTAGTATGACAGGCTACAATCAGCCCCAGCATTTT.

The genes are TRBV3-1 (or the pseudogene TRBV3-2) and TRBJ1-5, with D perhaps TRBD1 (6 bases). This CDR3 contains 13 residues. Germline values: CDR1 LGHDT, CDR2 YNNKEL (reference sequence). Trimming removed 1 base at V and 9 bases at J, with 10 bases between. CDR3 loop: CASSQGGGGPQHF. CDR3 nucleotide sequence: TGTGCCAGCAGCCAAGGAGGGGGGGGGCCCCAGCATTTT.

J is TRBJ1-2 and V is TRBV19; 11 nucleotides agree with TRBD1. V was pared by 5 bases and J by 4 bases, with 6 bases of the junction left unmatched. The CDR3 spans 15 residues. Looked up from germline, CDR1 is LNHDA and CDR2 is SQIVND (reference sequence). The chain's CDR3 is CASSPGTGGVYGYTF. In DNA form, the CDR3 reads TGTGCCAGTAGTCCCGGGACAGGGGGGGTCTATGGCTACACCTTC.

This sequence joins TRBV25-1 and TRBJ2-2, with 7 bases aligning to TRBD1. With 5 bases clipped from V and 1 base from J, the junction kept 4 bases outside the gene matches. Per germline, CDR1 MGHDK and CDR2 SYGVNS. This CDR3 spans 15 amino acids. The DNA for the CDR3 is TGTGCCAGCAGTAGGGGGCTCCGGAACACCGGGGAGCTGTTTTTT. It encodes CASSRGLRNTGELFF.

The chain employs TRBV30 and TRBJ2-1, with 7 bases fitting TRBD1. CDR3 length: 14 residues. The J segment lost 5 bases and the V segment lost 5 bases, leaving 9 bases of the junction unmatched. Germline values: CDR1 GTSNPN, CDR2 SVGIG (reference sequence). This chain's CDR3 is CAWSAGTANNEQFF. The CDR3 DNA is TGTGCCTGGTCGGCCGGGACAGCGAACAATGAGCAGTTCTTC.

The chain recombines TRBV20-1 with TRBJ2-1, with D possibly TRBD2 on 6 matching bases. CDR1 DFQATT and CDR2 SNEGSKA come from the germline V gene (reference sequence). This CDR3 region has 14 residues. Trimming removed 3 bases from V and 4 bases from J, with 13 bases in between. The DNA of the CDR3 is TGCAGTGCTAGTCCCCCCGGAGGGTACAATGAGCAGTTCTTC. Its protein is CSASPPGGYNEQFF.

V is TRBV3-1 (or the pseudogene TRBV3-2) and J is TRBJ1-1; D is possibly TRBD1 (5 bases). V lost 4 bases, J lost 6 bases, and 15 bases lay in between. This CDR3 comprises 14 residues. Germline lookup yields CDR1 LGHDT and CDR2 YNNKEL (reference sequence). In DNA form, the CDR3 reads TGTGCCAGCAGCCTCGGGGGTGGTTGGGCTGAAGCTTTCTTT. This encodes CASSLGGGWAEAFF.

The V call is TRBV4-1, the J call TRBJ1-3, with D perhaps matching TRBD1 (5 bases). Germline V lookup: CDR1 MGHRA, CDR2 YSYEKL. Trimming removed 4 bases at V and 0 bases at J, with 10 bases between. The CDR3 is 15 amino acids. CDR3 in amino acids: CASSRGLSSGNTIYF. CDR3 in DNA: TGCGCCAGCAGCCGGGGCCTCAGCTCTGGAAACACCATATATTTT.

The V and J genes are TRBV18 and TRBJ2-7; D possibly corresponds to TRBD1 (5 bases). CDR3 length: 13 amino acids. Germline CDR1 KGHSH, CDR2 LQKENI. Between the trimmed V and J ends, which lost 3 bases and 5 bases, there was a span of 11 bases. This chain's CDR3 is CASSPGAGHEQYF. The CDR3, as DNA: TGTGCCAGCTCACCTGGGGCAGGTCACGAGCAGTACTTC.

This chain connects TRBV7-2 to TRBJ1-5, with 8 bases identical to TRBD1. J was trimmed by 3 bases and V by 4 bases; bases with no gene match: 5. The CDR3 extends over 15 amino acids. Germline V lookup: CDR1 SGHTA, CDR2 FQGNSA. CDR3 residues: CASSSRTGNNQPQHF. The DNA of the CDR3 is TGTGCCAGCAGCTCTCGGACAGGGAACAATCAGCCCCAGCATTTT.

This clone was seen a single time. The chain links TRBV7-9 to TRBJ2-2; the D gene is possibly TRBD1 (7 bases). The length of the CDR3 is 16 residues. V lost 5 bases and J lost 4, with 17 bases in between. Germline lookup yields CDR1 SEHNR and CDR2 FQNEAQ (reference sequence). DNA for the CDR3: TGTGCCAGCAGCCCCGAGGCGGGACAGCTCACCGGGGAGCTGTTTTTT. Translated: CASSPEAGQLTGELFF. The entire variable domain, with the rest obtained from reference TRBV7-9 and TRBJ2-2, is as follows: DTGVSQNPRHKITKRGQNVTFRCDPISEHNRLYWYRQTLGQGPEFLTYFQNEAQLEKSRLLSDRFSAERPKGSFSTLEIQRTEQGDSAMYLCASSPEAGQLTGELFFGEGSRLTVL.

The chain recombines TRBV7-8 with TRBJ2-1, with D tentatively TRBD2 (6 bases). The germline V and J ends were trimmed by 5 bases and 4 bases, with 21 bases remaining between them. CDR3 length: 17 residues. Germline CDR1 SGHVS, CDR2 FQNEAQ. CDR3 protein: CASSGGQAVSEYNEQFF. The CDR3 region has the DNA TGTGCCAGCAGCGGAGGGCAGGCCGTAAGTGAGTACAATGAGCAGTTCTTC.

This clone has just one count. The gene calls are TRBV2 and TRBJ2-7; 10 nucleotides line up with TRBD2. The CDR3 has 13 amino acids. CDR1 is SNHLY, CDR2 FYNNEI, per germline. Unmatched junction bases numbered 5, after V lost 7 bases and J lost 5 bases. The CDR3 region has the DNA TGTGCCAGCATTCAAGCGGGAGGGGACGAGCAGTACTTC. Its protein product is CASIQAGGDEQYF. The whole variable domain, filled in from reference TRBV2 and TRBJ2-7, reads EPEVTQTPSHQVTQMGQEVILRCVPISNHLYFYWYRQILGQKVEFLVSFYNNEISEKSEIFDDQFSVERPDGSNFTLKIRSTKLEDSAMYFCASIQAGGDEQYFGPGTRLTVT.